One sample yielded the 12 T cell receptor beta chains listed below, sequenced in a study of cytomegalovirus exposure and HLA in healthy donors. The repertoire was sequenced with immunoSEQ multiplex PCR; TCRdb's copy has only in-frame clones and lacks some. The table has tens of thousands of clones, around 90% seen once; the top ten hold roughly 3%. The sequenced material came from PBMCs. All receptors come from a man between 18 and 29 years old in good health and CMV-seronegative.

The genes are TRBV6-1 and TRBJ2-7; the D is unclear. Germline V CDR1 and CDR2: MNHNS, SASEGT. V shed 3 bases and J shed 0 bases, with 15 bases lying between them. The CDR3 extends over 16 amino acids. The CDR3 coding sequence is TGTGCCAGCAGTGACCGACGGAAGGCGGTCTCCTACGAGCAGTACTTC. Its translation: CASSDRRKAVSYEQYF.

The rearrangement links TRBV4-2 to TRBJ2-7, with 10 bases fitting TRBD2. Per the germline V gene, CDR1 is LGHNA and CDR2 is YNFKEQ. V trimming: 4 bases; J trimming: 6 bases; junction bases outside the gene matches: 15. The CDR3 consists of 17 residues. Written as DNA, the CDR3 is TGTGCCAGCAGCCCGTCCTCCGAGCGGGAGGGATCCGCCGAGCAGTACTTC. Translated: CASSPSSEREGSAEQYF.

The CDR3 DNA follows: TGTGCCAGCAGGTCGACAGGGGTTAAAGAGACCCAGTACTTC. It codes for CASRSTGVKETQYF. The chain joins TRBV7-2 to TRBJ2-5; 8 bases agree with TRBD1. The CDR3 runs to 14 residues. From germline, CDR1 is SGHTA and CDR2 FQGNSA. V was clipped by 6 bases and J by 3 bases; unmatched bases: 6.

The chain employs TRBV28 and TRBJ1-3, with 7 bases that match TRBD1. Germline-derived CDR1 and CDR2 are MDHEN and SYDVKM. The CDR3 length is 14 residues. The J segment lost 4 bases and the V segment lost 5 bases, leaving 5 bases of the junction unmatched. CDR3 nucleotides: TGTGCCAGCAGTACGACAGGGTCGGGAAACACCATATATTTT. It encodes CASSTTGSGNTIYF.

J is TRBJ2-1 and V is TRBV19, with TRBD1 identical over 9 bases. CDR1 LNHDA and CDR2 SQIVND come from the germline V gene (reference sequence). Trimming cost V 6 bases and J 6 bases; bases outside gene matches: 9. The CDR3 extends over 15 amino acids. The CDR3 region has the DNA TGTGCCAGTAGCCTCGACAGGGGGTCGGTCAATGAGCAGTTCTTC. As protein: CASSLDRGSVNEQFF.

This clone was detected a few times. DNA for the CDR3: TGTGCCAGCAGCCAAGGGGGCACTGAAGCTTTCTTT. Amino acids: CASSQGGTEAFF. The chain uses TRBV27 and TRBJ1-1; D is perhaps TRBD1 (6 bases). CDR1 and CDR2 (germline): MNHEY, SMNVEV (reference sequence). The V gene lost 6 bases and the J gene lost 4 bases, with 9 bases spanning the gap. The CDR3 is 12 residues long.

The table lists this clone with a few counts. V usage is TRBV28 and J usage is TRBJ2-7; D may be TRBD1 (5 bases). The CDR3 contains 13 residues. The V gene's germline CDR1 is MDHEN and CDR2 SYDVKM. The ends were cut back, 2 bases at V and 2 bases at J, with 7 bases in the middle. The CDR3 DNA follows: TGTGCCAGCAGTTTACAGGGCCCCTACGAGCAGTACTTC. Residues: CASSLQGPYEQYF. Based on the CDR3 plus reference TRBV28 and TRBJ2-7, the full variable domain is DVKVTQSSRYLVKRTGEKVFLECVQDMDHENMFWYRQDPGLGLRLIYFSYDVKMKEKGDIPEGYSVSREKKERFSLILESASTNQTSMYLCASSLQGPYEQYFGPGTRLTVT.

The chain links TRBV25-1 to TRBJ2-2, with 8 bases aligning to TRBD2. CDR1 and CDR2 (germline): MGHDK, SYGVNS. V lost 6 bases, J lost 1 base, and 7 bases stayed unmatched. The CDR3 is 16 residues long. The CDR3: CASSRRTSKNTGELFF. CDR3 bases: TGTGCCAGCAGCAGAAGGACTAGCAAGAACACCGGGGAGCTGTTTTTT.

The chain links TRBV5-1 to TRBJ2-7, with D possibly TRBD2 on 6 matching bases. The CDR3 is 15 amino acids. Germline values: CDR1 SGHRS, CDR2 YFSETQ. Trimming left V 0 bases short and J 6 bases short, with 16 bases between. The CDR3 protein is CASSLGTTSHGEQYF. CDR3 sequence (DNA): TGCGCCAGCAGCTTGGGGACTACTTCTCATGGCGAGCAGTACTTC.

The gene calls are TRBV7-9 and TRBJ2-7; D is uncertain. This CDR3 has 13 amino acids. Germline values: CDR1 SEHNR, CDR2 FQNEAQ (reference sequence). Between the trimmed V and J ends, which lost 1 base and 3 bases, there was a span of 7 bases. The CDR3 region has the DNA TGTGCCAGCAGCTTAGTTGGCAACTACGAGCAGTACTTC. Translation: CASSLVGNYEQYF.

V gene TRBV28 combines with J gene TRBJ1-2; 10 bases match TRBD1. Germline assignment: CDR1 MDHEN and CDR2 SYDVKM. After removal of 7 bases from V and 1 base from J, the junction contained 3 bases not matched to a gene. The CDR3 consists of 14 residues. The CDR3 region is CASTRTGGNYGYTF. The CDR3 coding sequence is TGTGCCAGCACAAGGACAGGGGGTAACTATGGCTACACCTTC.

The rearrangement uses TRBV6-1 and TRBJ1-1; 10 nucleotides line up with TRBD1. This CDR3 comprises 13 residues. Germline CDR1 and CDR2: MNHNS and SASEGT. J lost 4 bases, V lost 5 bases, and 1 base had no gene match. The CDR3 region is CASSWDRGTEAFF. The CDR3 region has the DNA TGTGCCAGCAGTTGGGACAGGGGCACTGAAGCTTTCTTT.